These 18 T cell receptor beta chains originate from one sample sequenced in a study of T-cell memory formation after mild COVID-19. One entry per CDR3 protein, called by TCRdb with MiXCR from the 5' RACE reads. The sample records fewer than 350,000 distinct CDR3 sequences, about a sixth being singletons. The material sequenced was PBMCs or a T cell subset sorted from them (not recorded which). These receptors all stem from a man aged 18 to 35 who had mild COVID-19 (a few samples of this study predate the infection). Cell type and time point are not known.

This clonotype was observed a handful of times. The chain recombines TRBV12-3 or TRBV12-4 with TRBJ2-3; no reliable D call. The CDR3 is 10 amino acids. The CDR3 DNA follows: TGTGGGATAAGCACAGATACGCAGTATTTT. Protein product: CGISTDTQYF.

The chain uses TRBV10-3 and TRBJ2-7, with 8 bases matching TRBD1. CDR1 and CDR2 (germline): ENHRY, SYGVKD. After removal of 6 bases from V and 2 bases from J, the junction contained 9 bases not matched to a gene. The CDR3 is made up of 15 amino acids. The CDR3 DNA is TGTGCCATCAGGGATCCGGGACAGGCGCCCTACGAGCAGTACTTC. It is translated as CAIRDPGQAPYEQYF.

The chain carries TRBV6-5 and TRBJ1-2, with D perhaps matching TRBD1 (5 bases). Germline CDR1 MNHEY, CDR2 SVGAGI. V lost 0 bases, J lost 4 bases, and 6 bases lay in between. The CDR3 covers 13 residues. In DNA, the CDR3 is TGTGCCAGCAGTTACTCAGGGACCTATGGCTACACCTTC. Protein: CASSYSGTYGYTF.

The chain is built from TRBV18 and TRBJ2-3; D not resolved. The germline V gene has CDR1 KGHSH and CDR2 LQKENI. The CDR3 contains 16 residues. V was clipped by 0 bases and J by 4 bases, with 14 bases between them. CDR3 DNA: TGTGCCAGCTCACCACCGGGTTTAGGGTGGGCAGATACGCAGTATTTT. It translates to CASSPPGLGWADTQYF.

The V gene is TRBV7-9, the J gene TRBJ1-1; D ambiguous. The CDR3 has 12 residues. V was trimmed by 1 base and J by 8 bases, leaving 8 bases between them. Germline V gene lookup returns CDR1 SEHNR and CDR2 FQNEAQ (reference sequence). CDR3 bases: TGTGCCAGCAGCTTAGAGAGAGAGGAAGCTTTCTTT. Its translation is CASSLEREEAFF.

In its sample, this clonotype was seen a few times. J is TRBJ1-2 and V is TRBV12-3 or TRBV12-4; weak D call: TRBD1 (5 bases). V lost 4 bases and J lost 3, with 12 bases in between. The CDR3 length is 14 residues. CDR3 sequence (DNA): TGTGCCAGCAGTTCCGGCAGGGCACACTATGGCTACACCTTC. Encoded protein: CASSSGRAHYGYTF.

This clonotype was picked up a small number of times. The genes are TRBV29-1 and TRBJ1-3; TRBD1 is a possible D gene (5 bases). CDR1 SQVTM and CDR2 ANQGSEA come from the germline V gene. Trimming pared 4 bases from V and 4 bases from J, leaving 17 bases between. CDR3 size: 15 residues. CDR3: CSVAGVPGGGNTIYF. In DNA form, the CDR3 reads TGCAGCGTTGCGGGGGTACCGGGAGGAGGAAACACCATATATTTT.

The genes are TRBV6-1 and TRBJ2-1; TRBD2 is a possible D gene (5 bases). The ends were cut back, 5 bases at V and 10 bases at J, with 15 bases in the middle. Germline CDR1 reads MNHNS; CDR2 reads SASEGT. This CDR3 is built from 13 residues. This CDR3 reads CASSSGKATEQFF. As DNA, the CDR3 is TGTGCCAGCAGTTCGGGGAAGGCAACGGAGCAGTTCTTC.

This chain links TRBV12-3 or TRBV12-4 with TRBJ2-7; no definite D call. This CDR3 is built from 13 residues. V lost 4 bases to trimming and J lost 0 bases, with 7 bases between them. CDR3 nucleotide sequence: TGTGCCAGCAGTTATGCCATCTCCTACGAGCAGTACTTC. This codes for CASSYAISYEQYF.

The chain recombines TRBV27 with TRBJ1-6; D remains ambiguous. There are 16 residues in the CDR3. Trimming removed 6 bases from V and 0 bases from J, with 12 bases in between. Germline V gene data show CDR1 as MNHEY and CDR2 as SMNVEV (reference sequence). CDR3 nucleotides: TGTGCCAGCAGCCCCTCACTGAGCTCCTATAATTCACCCCTCCACTTT. The encoded protein is CASSPSLSSYNSPLHF.

The chain links TRBV19 to TRBJ2-7; TRBD1 is a possible D gene (7 bases). Germline CDR1 reads LNHDA; CDR2 reads SQIVND (reference sequence). Trimming removed 9 bases from V and 3 bases from J, with 15 bases in between. CDR3 length: 13 amino acids. CDR3 bases: TGTGCCAGGCGGGACAGAATCTTCTACGAGCAGTACGTC. Translation: CARRDRIFYEQYV.

CDR3 in DNA: TGTGCCAGCAGCTTAAACAGGGGAGTACAAGAGACCCAGTACTTC. Translated: CASSLNRGVQETQYF. This chain links TRBV11-2 with TRBJ2-5; 7 bases line up with TRBD1. Germline V CDR1 and CDR2: SGHAT, FQNNGV. The CDR3 contains 15 residues. The V segment lost 2 bases and the J segment 2 bases; nucleotides outside the gene matches: 5.

The J gene is TRBJ2-1, the V gene TRBV11-3; D is unclear. Germline values: CDR1 SGHNT, CDR2 YENEEA. The CDR3 is 12 amino acids. Between the trimmed V and J ends, which lost 5 bases and 7 bases, there was a span of 9 bases. In nucleotides, the CDR3 is TGTGCCAGCAGCGATGTAGCAAATGAGCAGTTCTTC. Residues: CASSDVANEQFF.

V and J are TRBV5-1 and TRBJ2-5, with 12 bases fitting TRBD1. V trimming: 4 bases; J trimming: 4 bases; junction bases outside the gene matches: 8. CDR3 size: 16 residues. Germline CDR1 reads SGHRS; CDR2 reads YFSETQ. The CDR3 DNA is TGCGCCAGCAGCCTTTCGGGACAGGGGGCGTCAGAGACCCAGTACTTC. Its protein product is CASSLSGQGASETQYF.

In its sample, this clonotype was seen a few times. The CDR3 DNA reads TGTGCCAGCAGCGCCCCGCGGGCGGGCTCCTATAATTCACCCCTCCACTTT. Its protein product is CASSAPRAGSYNSPLHF. V is TRBV11-2 and J is TRBJ1-6; unclear D gene. The CDR3 length is 17 residues. Germline CDR1 reads SGHAT; CDR2 reads FQNNGV. The germline V and J ends were trimmed by 5 bases and 0 bases, with 14 bases remaining between them.

This clonotype turned up a few times. The V call is TRBV5-1, the J call TRBJ2-1; D is possibly TRBD1 or TRBD2 (5 bases each). Trimming left V 4 bases short and J 6 bases short, with 17 bases between. CDR1 SGHRS and CDR2 YFSETQ come from the germline V gene. The CDR3 sequence is 15 residues long. DNA of the CDR3: TGCGCCAGCAGCAACCGCGAACGAGGGGCCAATGAGCAGTTCTTC. It is translated as CASSNRERGANEQFF.

This clonotype was picked up a small number of times. J is TRBJ1-1 and V is TRBV4-2, with a tentative D call TRBD1 (5 bases). V was shortened by 0 bases and J by 4 bases, with 18 bases between the two germline ends. Germline V gene sequence: CDR1 LGHNA, CDR2 YNFKEQ. The CDR3 covers 17 residues. The CDR3 coding sequence is TGTGCCAGCAGCCAAGAGTCGGGGACGGTGAGTGGCACTGAAGCTTTCTTT. This translates into CASSQESGTVSGTEAFF.

This clonotype was counted many times. The chain combines TRBV4-1 with TRBJ2-1; TRBD1 matches at 10 bases. With 4 bases clipped from V and 6 bases from J, the junction kept 9 bases outside the gene matches. This CDR3 region has 16 residues. Germline V gene sequence: CDR1 MGHRA, CDR2 YSYEKL. The CDR3, as DNA: TGCGCCAGCAGCCTCAGGGGACAGGGGCAAGGCAATGAGCAGTTCTTC. Its protein product is CASSLRGQGQGNEQFF.